This record concerns one T cell receptor (beta chain) sequence. The target antigen is unknown. The source of the sample is a study of CD8+ T cells in alopecia areata. Per germline, CDR1 SGHVS and CDR2 FNYEAQ. V lost 5 bases to trimming and J lost 7 bases, with 24 bases between them. The CDR3 has 17 amino acids. Treatment meaning: oral pan-JAK inhibitor, 5-10 mg twice daily. The researchers isolated CD4+ and CD8+ T cells from PBMCs by sorting. cDNA prepared by RNA extraction and subsequent reverse transcription served as the template for sequencing. Some clones are missing from TCRdb's copy, which holds only in-frame ones; the method was immunoSEQ multiplex PCR. The table lists about 140,000 clones, about 86% of them singletons. Notes on the study in general: Besides other cells, scalp samples also yield sequences of resident alphabeta T cells from normal skin.

The rearrangement uses TRBV7-6 and TRBJ2-1; D may be TRBD1 or TRBD2 (5 bases each). The sample in question was CD8+ T cells sorted from blood, obtained at week 4, from a patient treated with tofacitinib. The receptor was isolated from a human donor with alopecia areata. The CDR3 sequence is CASSPVLVTGSGNEQFF. In DNA form, the CDR3 reads TGTGCCAGCAGCCCAGTGTTAGTGACGGGATCAGGGAATGAGCAGTTCTTC.